The present entry profiles one T cell receptor beta chain with its context. Clinical symptoms, serum thyroxine and TRAb, thyroid ultrasound and orbital computed tomography were used for the diagnoses. Germline V gene sequence: CDR1 LNHDA, CDR2 SQIVND (reference sequence). V shed 5 bases and J shed 4 bases, with 17 bases lying between them. There are 15 residues in the CDR3. This sample was included in a study of T cells in Graves' hyperthyroidism and ophthalmopathy. Turning to the study itself: Once the initial diagnosis was made, peripheral blood was obtained before any treatment.

TCR beta CDR3 region amplification was performed from RNA transcripts. Researchers ran a first-round RT-PCR on the TCR CDR3 using the HTBI primer set. MiXCR, applied by TCRdb to the multiplex PCR reads, yields one record per CDR3 protein. The table has over 650,000 distinct CDR3 sequences, over 15% seen once. The receptor's source is a man younger than 35 with Graves' hyperthyroidism. The sequenced sample was blood. J is TRBJ1-2 and V is TRBV19; D is possibly TRBD1 (6 bases). CDR3 loop: CASSAQGMASYGYTF. The CDR3, as DNA: TGTGCCAGTAGTGCACAGGGAATGGCTTCCTATGGCTACACCTTC.